What follows is one T cell receptor (beta chain) and its context. Its specificity is unknown. Germline V gene sequence: CDR1 MNHEY, CDR2 SMNVEV (reference sequence). CDR3 size: 15 residues. With V trimmed by 3 bases and J by 8 bases, 6 bases remained unmatched. This entry comes from a study of molecular identifiers for immune sequencing clone quantification. Study-wide points: Spiked Jurkat TCR RNA from one cell was reportedly detectable among fewer than 1.3 million naive cells. Whereas clones above 20 RNA copies held under 1% of naive-cell molecules, they held over 98% of effector molecules.

The authors gated naive CD8 T cells as CD8+CD4-CCR7+CD45RA+ for sorting. TCR libraries were built in bulk with a published protocol and specific TCR primers. TCRdb recomputed calls from the PCR reads with MiXCR, one row per CDR3 protein. The sample has about 510,000 distinct CDR3 sequences; around 23% are singletons. This receptor was obtained from a human donor in good health. Some libraries in this study had Jurkat cell RNA spiked in. The sample consisted of naive CD8+ T cells from blood, with Jurkat cell RNA spiked in. This sample's subset: FACS-sorted CD8+CD4-CCR7+CD45RA+ naive T cells. The chain links TRBV27 to TRBJ2-1, with 11 bases aligning to TRBD2. CDR3 in amino acids: CASSFVLAGGHEQFF. In nucleotides, the CDR3 is TGTGCCAGCAGTTTTGTGTTAGCGGGGGGGCATGAGCAGTTCTTC.